This T cell receptor beta chain emerged from a study of blood T cell repertoires in COVID-19. The overall study: T cells, B-cell-depleted T cells, or PBMCs provided the cDNA or gDNA that served as material.

Individuals drawn from 24 US areas were about 18 to 95 years old. Categorization into cohorts depended on clinical history that participants reported. CDR3 length: 13 amino acids. Losses at the gene ends were 0 bases for V and 4 bases for J; bases not matched to a gene: 2. Germline values: CDR1 GTSNPN, CDR2 SVGIG (reference sequence). In the authors' workflow: The authors estimated nucleated cell counts from reference gene primer amplification. Sequenced by immunoSEQ multiplex PCR; TCRdb stores in-frame clones only, minus some. The V and J calls and clone size come from that table; D and trimming were worked out from the DNA. The sample consists of a few hundred thousand clones, around 86% of them appearing once.

The chain is built from TRBV30 and TRBJ1-2, with TRBD1 matching 7 bases. Material for sequencing was PBMCs or T cells enriched from blood (not recorded which). The receptor was derived from a woman aged 45 to 65 who had recovered from COVID-19. In DNA form, the CDR3 reads TGTGCCTGGAGTGTTGGGACAGTCTATGGCTACACCTTC. This translates into CAWSVGTVYGYTF.